This T cell receptor beta chain was sequenced for a study of CXCR3-negative and CXCR3-positive naive CD8 T cells. In the study overall: Each library held about 1.5 +/- 0.3 million TRB reads, roughly 150 million in total. Whole-study findings and limits: Cryopreservation partially lowered CXCR3 expression, so most assays used fresh PBMCs. In naive cells, CXCR3-negative and CXCR3-positive subsets had similar TRBV-TRBJ usage; memory cells differed.

Researchers prepared the TRB cDNA libraries using 5' RACE with UMI labels. TCRdb reprocessed the 5' RACE reads, keeping one entry per CDR3 protein, no DNA. The specimen's table records about 43,000 distinct CDR3 sequences. Concerning this clonotype: Its specificity is not known.

The sequencing input was memory CD8+ T cells from blood. The clonotype originates from a human donor in good health. Some clones in this sample may be carry-over from other donors' samples.

This CDR3 is CASSFLADTQYF. This chain joins TRBV5-1 and TRBJ2-3. The germline CDR1 and CDR2 sequences are SGHRS and YFSETQ. The CDR3 consists of 12 residues.